These 20 T cell receptor beta chains came from one sample sequenced in a study of cytomegalovirus exposure and HLA in healthy donors. The PCR employed 60 Vbeta primers together with 13 Jbeta primers. Profiled with immunoSEQ multiplex PCR; TCRdb holds only in-frame clones, not every one. The sample records more than 90,000 clones, around 81% being singletons. Sequencing input: PBMCs. The receptor set was obtained from a woman in her 70s in good health and CMV-seropositive.

J is TRBJ2-3 and V is TRBV7-2; maybe TRBD1 (6 bases). Trimming took off 1 base at V and 2 bases at J, with 13 bases between the two ends. This CDR3 has 16 amino acids. Germline V lookup: CDR1 SGHTA, CDR2 FQGNSA. The CDR3 nucleotides read TGTGCCAGCAGCTTAGAGGCGCAGGGGCCCACAGATACGCAGTATTTT. Its translation: CASSLEAQGPTDTQYF.

V gene TRBV27 combines with J gene TRBJ2-7; 10 positions match TRBD2. V trimming: 6 bases; J trimming: 2 bases; junction bases outside the gene matches: 7. There are 15 residues in the CDR3. The germline gives CDR1 MNHEY, CDR2 SMNVEV (reference sequence). CDR3 amino acids: CASSPGSGRAYEQYF. In DNA form, the CDR3 reads TGTGCCAGCAGCCCCGGGAGCGGGAGGGCCTACGAGCAGTACTTC.

This clone was seen a handful of times. The chain joins TRBV19 to TRBJ2-1; 14 bases match TRBD2. CDR3 length equals 16 residues. V was clipped by 5 bases and J by 12 bases; unmatched bases: 12. Germline V CDR1 and CDR2: LNHDA, SQIVND (reference sequence). CDR3 bases: TGTGCCAGTAGTTTACGCTCCGGGACTAGCGGGAGACGGCAGTTCTTC. It codes for CASSLRSGTSGRRQFF.

In this sample, this clone turned up once. The V and J genes are TRBV30 and TRBJ1-2, with 8 bases lining up with TRBD1. Germline CDR1 and CDR2: GTSNPN and SVGIG (reference sequence). Unmatched junction bases numbered 7, after V lost 2 bases and J lost 8 bases. This CDR3 has 13 amino acids. The CDR3 DNA is TGTGCCTGGAGTACCCAACAGGGGGTGGGCTACACCTTC. This translates into CAWSTQQGVGYTF.

The V call is TRBV27, the J call TRBJ2-1; 11 bases match TRBD2. The CDR3 length is 15 residues. The ends lost 8 bases at V and 9 bases at J; junction bases unmatched: 12. Looked up from germline, CDR1 is MNHEY and CDR2 is SMNVEV (reference sequence). CDR3 DNA sequence: TGTGCCAGCTCGCACCGGACTAGCGGGTTCGGTGAGCAGTTCTTC. Protein: CASSHRTSGFGEQFF.

CDR3 bases: TGTGCCAGCAGCGTTCGCCCGGTGAACACTGAAGCTTTCTTT. It yields the protein CASSVRPVNTEAFF. This rearrangement joins TRBV7-2 to TRBJ1-1; D gene uncertain. Germline values: CDR1 SGHTA, CDR2 FQGNSA. This CDR3 has 14 amino acids. The V end was cut by 5 bases, the J end by 0 bases, with 10 bases between.

Points on this clone: Other nucleotide sequences in the sample specify the same CDR3. The J gene is TRBJ2-3, the V gene TRBV10-3, with 8 bases aligning to TRBD2. This CDR3 has 13 amino acids. V gave up 8 bases and J gave up 5 bases; unmatched junction bases: 6. Germline assignment: CDR1 ENHRY and CDR2 SYGVKD. The CDR3 region is CAISGGRRDTQYF. CDR3 DNA: TGTGCCATCTCGGGCGGGAGGAGAGATACGCAGTATTTT.

A word on this clone: The same CDR3 arises from other DNA sequences in this sample as well. The chain recombines TRBV21-1 with TRBJ2-6; the D call TRBD2 from the table was never checked on the DNA. TRBV21-1 has pseudogene status. The CDR3 length is 18 residues. The CDR3 region has the DNA TGTGCCAGCACCCGTACTAGCGGGAGGGCCTTTGGGGCCAACGTCCTGACTTTC. This gives the protein CASTRTSGRAFGANVLTF.

This clone was recorded once. The V and J genes are TRBV9 and TRBJ2-3, with D tentatively TRBD1 (5 bases). Germline values: CDR1 SGDLS, CDR2 YYNGEE. The CDR3 consists of 16 residues. Trimming left V 4 bases short and J 4 bases short, with 19 bases between. The DNA of the CDR3 is TGTGCCAGCAGCCCAGGGCAGGGTAGGAGCGCAGATACGCAGTATTTT. Translating gives CASSPGQGRSADTQYF.

This chain links TRBV28 with TRBJ2-7, with 7 bases identical to TRBD1. CDR1 MDHEN and CDR2 SYDVKM come from the germline V gene. The V segment lost 5 bases and the J segment 4 bases; nucleotides outside the gene matches: 5. The CDR3 spans 13 residues. DNA for the CDR3: TGTGCCAGCAGTAGGCAGGGGGAATACGAGCAGTACTTC. Its protein is CASSRQGEYEQYF.

The V call is TRBV30, the J call TRBJ2-1; D not certain. The CDR3 contains 11 residues. Germline loops: CDR1 GTSNPN, CDR2 SVGIG (reference sequence). The V gene lost 8 bases and the J gene lost 5 bases, with 10 bases spanning the gap. CDR3 nucleotide sequence: TGTGCCCGGTACAGTAACAATGAGCAGTTCTTC. Translated: CARYSNNEQFF.

The CDR3 is CASSPHRGSETQYF. The CDR3 DNA reads as TGTGCCAGCAGCCCCCACAGGGGTTCGGAGACCCAGTACTTC. This chain joins TRBV14 and TRBJ2-5; TRBD1 matches 7 bases. The germline CDR1 and CDR2 sequences are SGHDN and FVKESK. CDR3 size: 14 residues. Germline trimming cut 4 bases from V and 5 bases from J; bases unmatched to any gene: 7.

The chain uses TRBV7-2 and TRBJ2-1; a possible D gene is TRBD2 (5 bases). This CDR3 has 13 amino acids. CDR1 and CDR2 (germline): SGHTA, FQGNSA. V gave up 5 bases and J gave up 9 bases, with 14 bases separating them. The CDR3: CASSITRVGEQFF. CDR3 DNA: TGTGCCAGCAGCATTACTAGGGTCGGTGAGCAGTTCTTC. The complete variable domain, with remaining parts taken from reference TRBV7-2 and TRBJ2-1, reads GAGVSQSPSNKVTEKGKDVELRCDPISGHTALYWYRQSLGQGLEFLIYFQGNSAPDKSGLPSDRFSAERTGGSVSTLTIQRTQQEDSAVYLCASSITRVGEQFFGPGTRLTVL.

This clone came up once. V and J are TRBV5-4 and TRBJ1-6; 7 bases are shared with TRBD1. Trimming removed 3 bases from V and 6 bases from J; junction bases left unmatched: 6. Per the germline V gene, CDR1 is SGHNT and CDR2 is YYREEE (reference sequence). CDR3 length: 15 residues. DNA of the CDR3: TGTGCCAGCAGCTGGCAGGGACAGCGTAATTCACCCCTCCACTTT. This encodes CASSWQGQRNSPLHF.

The chain links TRBV6-5 to TRBJ2-7; 7 nucleotides line up with TRBD2. The CDR3 length is 15 residues. V was clipped by 6 bases and J by 6 bases; unmatched bases: 14. Germline V gives CDR1 MNHEY, CDR2 SVGAGI. The CDR3 spells CASSPPGRGIGEQYF. The DNA for the CDR3 is TGTGCCAGCAGCCCGCCGGGGAGGGGAATTGGCGAGCAGTACTTC.

Notes on this clone: Relative to the germline gene, one junction end is altered; a read error may explain this. The V gene is TRBV6-1, the J gene TRBJ2-3, with TRBD1 matching 8 bases. The CDR3 has 11 amino acids. CDR1 MNHNS and CDR2 SASEGT come from the germline V gene. The DNA of the CDR3 is TGTGCCAGCAGTGAAGTTTGGGACAGGACTTTT. Translated, it gives CASSEVWDRTF.

The genes are TRBV18 and TRBJ2-5; the match to TRBD1 covers 7 bases. Germline V gene sequence: CDR1 KGHSH, CDR2 LQKENI. The trim removed 4 bases at V and 5 bases at J, leaving 4 bases unmatched. The CDR3 is made up of 13 amino acids. CDR3: CASSRGQMETQYF. The CDR3 nucleotides read TGTGCCAGCTCACGGGGACAGATGGAGACCCAGTACTTC.

This chain connects TRBV7-9 to TRBJ2-5; D ambiguous. CDR1 is SEHNR and CDR2 is FQNEAQ in the germline V gene (reference sequence). CDR3 length: 12 amino acids. The V end lost 5 bases, the J end lost 5 bases, and 9 bases lay between the germline ends. The CDR3: CASSPEIETQYF. DNA for the CDR3: TGTGCCAGCAGCCCTGAGATCGAGACCCAGTACTTC.

The chain carries TRBV5-8 and TRBJ2-7, with 7 positions matching TRBD2. The trim removed 4 bases at V and 2 bases at J, leaving 15 bases unmatched. The CDR3 extends over 17 amino acids. Germline V gene data show CDR1 as SGHTS and CDR2 as YDEGEE. CDR3 sequence (DNA): TGTGCCAGCAGCCGCGCCGGGACTACACCAACCACCTACGAGCAGTACTTC. Translation: CASSRAGTTPTTYEQYF.

V and J are TRBV19 and TRBJ2-1, with D perhaps TRBD2 (5 bases). The CDR3 has 13 residues. V lost 4 bases, J lost 4 bases, and 8 bases lay in between. Germline CDR1 and CDR2: LNHDA and SQIVND (reference sequence). CDR3 DNA: TGTGCCAGTAGTAGGGAGTGGTACAATGAGCAGTTCTTC. This sequence encodes CASSREWYNEQFF.